The 29 T cell receptor beta chains reported below all come from one sample, sequenced in a study of blood T cell repertoires in COVID-19. Clones were read by immunoSEQ multiplex PCR, and TCRdb kept only the in-frame ones, dropping some. In the table there are about 130,000 clones, 60% to 80% of which are singletons. Specimen: peripheral blood. The receptors come from a man aged 60-69 years with acute or convalescent COVID-19.

The genes are TRBV14 and TRBJ1-2; D is possibly TRBD1 (6 bases). Germline V gene sequence: CDR1 SGHDN, CDR2 FVKESK. This CDR3 has 16 amino acids. V gave up 4 bases and J gave up 2 bases, with 17 bases separating them. This CDR3 reads CASSPEPTGENYGYTF. For the CDR3, the DNA is TGTGCCAGCAGCCCCGAACCGACAGGTGAAAACTATGGCTACACCTTC.

This clone was counted a single time. The rearrangement joins TRBV6-2 or TRBV6-3 to TRBJ2-5; TRBD2 matches 8 bases. The V segment lost 0 bases and the J segment 10 bases; nucleotides outside the gene matches: 1. This CDR3 comprises 12 residues. The germline V gene has CDR1 MNHEY and CDR2 SVGEGT. CDR3 residues: CASSYSGLGQYF. CDR3 nucleotide sequence: TGTGCCAGCAGTTACTCGGGACTAGGCCAGTACTTC.

This clone showed up just once. The genes are TRBV15 and TRBJ2-5; the D is unclear. V was trimmed by 8 bases and J by 1 base, leaving 5 bases between them. The CDR3 covers 11 residues. Germline V gene sequence: CDR1 LNHNV, CDR2 YYDKDF (reference sequence). The CDR3 loop reads CATQIQETQYF. Here the CDR3 DNA reads TGTGCCACCCAAATCCAAGAGACCCAGTACTTC.

This clone was seen a few times. The DNA for the CDR3 is TGTGCCAGCAGTCCAGGGACAGGTCCACATGGCTACACCTTC. This encodes CASSPGTGPHGYTF. The chain links TRBV6-5 to TRBJ1-2; 8 bases match TRBD1. CDR1 is MNHEY and CDR2 is SVGAGI in the germline V gene. Unmatched junction bases numbered 8, after V lost 5 bases and J lost 6 bases. The CDR3 length is 14 residues.

V gene TRBV5-6 combines with J gene TRBJ1-2; D call uncertain. The germline V gene encodes CDR1 SGHDT and CDR2 YYEEEE. The germline V and J ends were trimmed by 3 bases and 4 bases, with 13 bases remaining between them. The CDR3 runs 14 residues. The CDR3 DNA reads TGTGCCAGCAGCTGGAGACGGGGATTCTATGGCTACACCTTC. Protein product: CASSWRRGFYGYTF. Based on the CDR3 plus reference TRBV5-6 and TRBJ1-2, the full variable domain is DAGVTQSPTHLIKTRGQQVTLRCSPKSGHDTVSWYQQALGQGPQFIFQYYEEEERQRGNFPDRFSGHQFPNYSSELNVNALLLGDSALYLCASSWRRGFYGYTFGSGTRLTVV.

V is TRBV24-1 and J is TRBJ1-1; D is uncertain. From germline, CDR1 is KGHDR and CDR2 SFDVKD. The V and J ends lost 5 bases and 0 bases respectively, with 9 bases between them. CDR3 length equals 14 residues. The CDR3 nucleotides are TGTGCCACCAGTGTTAGTCTGGTGAACACTGAAGCTTTCTTT. Its protein product is CATSVSLVNTEAFF.

The chain carries TRBV27 and TRBJ1-5; tentative D call: TRBD1 (5 bases). Germline CDR1 reads MNHEY; CDR2 reads SMNVEV (reference sequence). This CDR3 contains 15 residues. Deletions cut 2 bases from V and 5 bases from J, with 13 bases between. DNA of the CDR3: TGTGCCAGCAGTTTAATTAGGGGAAGTCATCAGCCCCAGCATTTT. Its translation is CASSLIRGSHQPQHF.

This chain links TRBV5-6 with TRBJ2-2; TRBD2 might be the D (5 bases). The germline V and J ends were trimmed by 3 bases and 0 bases, with 18 bases remaining between them. Germline values: CDR1 SGHDT, CDR2 YYEEEE. The CDR3 is made up of 18 amino acids. CDR3 in amino acids: CASSYGLNPPANTGELFF. The CDR3 region has the DNA TGTGCCAGCAGCTACGGACTGAATCCACCGGCGAACACCGGGGAGCTGTTTTTT.

The chain couples TRBV11-1 to TRBJ1-1; the match to TRBD1 covers 7 bases. The germline CDR1 and CDR2 sequences are SGHAT and FQDESV (reference sequence). The CDR3 totals 13 residues. V trimming: 3 bases; J trimming: 4 bases; junction bases outside the gene matches: 2. CDR3 nucleotides: TGTGCCAGCAGCTTTCCAGGGGGCACTGAAGCTTTCTTT. Amino acids: CASSFPGGTEAFF. The whole variable domain, filled in from reference TRBV11-1 and TRBJ1-1, reads EAEVAQSPRYKITEKSQAVAFWCDPISGHATLYWYRQILGQGPELLVQFQDESVVDDSQLPKDRFSAERLKGVDSTLKIQPAELGDSAMYLCASSFPGGTEAFFGQGTRLTVV.

This clone was seen only a few times. Additional DNA sequences in this sample encode the identical CDR3. The rearrangement uses TRBV29-1 and TRBJ1-1; 8 bases match TRBD1. The CDR3 loop spans 12 amino acids. Germline values: CDR1 SQVTM, CDR2 ANQGSEA. Unmatched junction bases numbered 1, after V lost 6 bases and J lost 1 base. CDR3 loop: CSVGTGNTEAFF. DNA for the CDR3: TGCAGCGTAGGGACAGGGAACACTGAAGCTTTCTTT.

The CDR3 DNA sequence: TGCGCCAGCAGATCGCAGGCGTTTGTCGCTGCTGAAGCTTTCTTT. This translates into CASRSQAFVAAEAFF. The chain is built from TRBV5-1 and TRBJ1-1, with D unresolved. Trimming shortened V by 5 bases and J by 6 bases, and 20 bases separated the two germline ends. The CDR3 covers 15 residues. The V gene's germline CDR1 is SGHRS and CDR2 YFSETQ.

J is TRBJ1-2 and V is TRBV29-1; 8 bases align to TRBD1. Losses at the gene ends were 0 bases for V and 10 bases for J; bases not matched to a gene: 7. Per the germline V gene, CDR1 is SQVTM and CDR2 is ANQGSEA. The CDR3 extends over 13 amino acids. This CDR3 is CSVEDPGTGLYTF. The CDR3 nucleotides are TGCAGCGTTGAAGATCCCGGGACAGGCCTCTACACCTTC.

The chain is built from TRBV5-1 and TRBJ1-2; TRBD1 aligns across 8 bases. The length of the CDR3 is 14 residues. The ends lost 4 bases at V and 5 bases at J; junction bases unmatched: 7. Germline lookup yields CDR1 SGHRS and CDR2 YFSETQ. In DNA form, the CDR3 reads TGCGCCAGCAGCGCCGGACAGGGTGTTTATGGCTACACCTTC. It specifies CASSAGQGVYGYTF.

This clone was seen just once. This sequence joins TRBV11-2 and TRBJ2-1; 9 bases are shared with TRBD2. This CDR3 has 13 amino acids. CDR1 is SGHAT and CDR2 is FQNNGV in the germline V gene. V was pared by 5 bases and J by 10 bases, with 6 bases of the junction left unmatched. CDR3 sequence (DNA): TGTGCCAGCAGCCTCATAGCGGGAGAGGAGCAGTTCTTC. It encodes CASSLIAGEEQFF.

This clone occurred a few times. The chain recombines TRBV7-3 with TRBJ2-7; TRBD1 matches 8 bases. J lost 4 bases, V lost 8 bases, and 7 bases had no gene match. The CDR3 has 13 residues. CDR1 and CDR2 from the germline V gene are SGHTA and FQGTGA. CDR3 in DNA: TGTGCCAGCGGGGACAGGATAGGATACGAGCAGTACTTC. As protein: CASGDRIGYEQYF.

This clone was detected only a few times. V is TRBV9 and J is TRBJ2-1; D uncertain. V dropped 2 bases and J dropped 1 base, with 10 bases sitting between them. The CDR3 has 15 residues. From germline, CDR1 is SGDLS and CDR2 YYNGEE. CDR3 in DNA: TGTGCCAGCAGCGTTCACTACCCTTCCTACAATGAGCAGTTCTTC. It specifies CASSVHYPSYNEQFF. The variable domain in full, with the rest retrieved from reference TRBV9 and TRBJ2-1, is DSGVTQTPKHLITATGQRVTLRCSPRSGDLSVYWYQQSLDQGLQFLIQYYNGEERAKGNILERFSAQQFPDLHSELNLSSLELGDSALYFCASSVHYPSYNEQFFGPGTRLTVL.

The chain is built from TRBV25-1 and TRBJ2-1; D may be TRBD2 (7 bases). Trimming pared 3 bases from V and 3 bases from J, leaving 12 bases between. The CDR3 length is 15 residues. Germline V gives CDR1 MGHDK, CDR2 SYGVNS. The CDR3 here is CASSDTGGIYNEQFF. The CDR3 DNA follows: TGTGCCAGCAGTGACACGGGGGGCATCTACAATGAGCAGTTCTTC.

V is TRBV7-8 and J is TRBJ1-2, with a tentative D call TRBD1 (6 bases). Between the trimmed V and J ends, which lost 5 bases and 4 bases, there was a span of 14 bases. CDR1 SGHVS and CDR2 FQNEAQ come from the germline V gene. This CDR3 comprises 14 residues. This chain's CDR3 is CASSPRTVVYGYTF. For the CDR3, the DNA is TGTGCCAGCAGCCCGAGGACAGTCGTCTATGGCTACACCTTC.

The V call is TRBV4-2, the J call TRBJ1-4; TRBD1 is a possible D gene (5 bases). The CDR3 length is 17 residues. V dropped 0 bases and J dropped 6 bases, with 17 bases sitting between them. The germline gives CDR1 LGHNA, CDR2 YNFKEQ. The CDR3 DNA follows: TGTGCCAGCAGCCAAGATCGAGGAGGGGCGCGAGATGAAAAACTGTTTTTT. Amino acid sequence: CASSQDRGGARDEKLFF.

The chain has TRBV6-4 and TRBJ2-3; 8 nucleotides agree with TRBD2. The germline gives CDR1 MRHNA, CDR2 SNTAGT. The J segment lost 1 base and the V segment lost 2 bases, leaving 2 bases of the junction unmatched. This CDR3 is 15 amino acids long. CDR3 coding DNA: TGTGCCAGCAGTGACGCGGGAGGTGGCACAGATACGCAGTATTTT. Its protein product is CASSDAGGGTDTQYF.

This clone has a handful of counts. The chain employs TRBV4-1 and TRBJ2-1; 16 positions match TRBD2. The CDR3 contains 17 residues. Losses at the gene ends were 4 bases for V and 8 bases for J; bases not matched to a gene: 8. Germline V gene sequence: CDR1 MGHRA, CDR2 YSYEKL. The chain's CDR3 is CASSLGLAGGRLDEQFF. CDR3 DNA: TGCGCCAGCAGCCTGGGACTAGCGGGGGGGCGTCTCGATGAGCAGTTCTTC.

The genes are TRBV2 and TRBJ2-3; TRBD1 agrees at 7 bases. CDR1 and CDR2 from the germline V gene are SNHLY and FYNNEI. The ends lost 7 bases at V and 3 bases at J; junction bases unmatched: 7. This CDR3 contains 14 residues. The CDR3 nucleotides are TGTGCCAGCACAGAACCCAGGGGGACAGATACGCAGTATTTT. Translation: CASTEPRGTDTQYF.

The J gene is TRBJ1-2, the V gene TRBV29-1; 9 positions match TRBD1. The junction had 7 bases not matched to a gene; V was cut back by 7 bases and J by 7 bases. Per the germline V gene, CDR1 is SQVTM and CDR2 is ANQGSEA. The CDR3 consists of 12 residues. The CDR3 protein is CSDTTGGSGYTF. Written as DNA, the CDR3 is TGCAGCGATACTACAGGGGGCTCTGGCTACACCTTC. The full variable domain, with the rest looked up from reference TRBV29-1 and TRBJ1-2, is SAVISQKPSRDICQRGTSLTIQCQVDSQVTMMFWYRQQPGQSLTLIATANQGSEATYESGFVIDKFPISRPNLTFSTLTVSNMSPEDSSIYLCSDTTGGSGYTFGSGTRLTVV.

The J gene is TRBJ2-7, the V gene TRBV3-1 (or the pseudogene TRBV3-2); TRBD2 might be the D (6 bases). V shed 3 bases and J shed 1 base, with 16 bases lying between them. Germline CDR1 LGHDT, CDR2 YNNKEL (reference sequence). The CDR3 sequence is 16 residues long. The CDR3 here is CASSQQGGSGSYEQYF. CDR3 DNA sequence: TGTGCCAGCAGCCAGCAAGGAGGGTCGGGGTCCTACGAGCAGTACTTC.

The J gene is TRBJ2-3, the V gene TRBV3-1 (or the pseudogene TRBV3-2); D remains ambiguous. There are 14 residues in the CDR3. Germline assignment: CDR1 LGHDT and CDR2 YNNKEL (reference sequence). The V end was cut by 4 bases, the J end by 0 bases, with 8 bases between. The CDR3 loop reads CASSRAASTDTQYF. The CDR3 nucleotides read TGTGCCAGCAGCCGGGCAGCTAGCACAGATACGCAGTATTTT.

The chain couples TRBV30 to TRBJ2-7, with a possible D match to TRBD2 (5 bases). Germline V gene data show CDR1 as GTSNPN and CDR2 as SVGIG (reference sequence). The V gene lost 2 bases and the J gene lost 5 bases, with 19 bases spanning the gap. This CDR3 region has 15 residues. The CDR3 DNA sequence: TGTGCCTGGAGTCCAAGGCAGGCGGGTCGTAACGAGCAGTACTTC. Its translation: CAWSPRQAGRNEQYF.

The CDR3 DNA reads as TGCGCCAGCAGCTTGCCCGGGACAGGGGGCGTCGACTATGGCTACACCTTC. Translating it yields CASSLPGTGGVDYGYTF. The V call is TRBV5-1, the J call TRBJ1-2; 12 bases agree with TRBD1. Germline V gene data show CDR1 as SGHRS and CDR2 as YFSETQ. CDR3 size: 17 residues. The J segment lost 3 bases and the V segment lost 1 base, leaving 7 bases of the junction unmatched.

V gene TRBV5-8 combines with J gene TRBJ1-5, with TRBD1 identical over 9 bases. The trim removed 5 bases at V and 2 bases at J, leaving 14 bases unmatched. The germline CDR1 and CDR2 sequences are SGHTS and YDEGEE. The length of the CDR3 is 18 residues. The chain's CDR3 is CASSSGQGTTYGNQPQHF. CDR3 sequence (DNA): TGTGCCAGCAGTTCTGGACAGGGGACCACCTATGGCAATCAGCCCCAGCATTTT.

The chain carries TRBV9 and TRBJ2-1, with 9 bases lining up with TRBD1. The CDR3 is made up of 15 amino acids. V was pared by 2 bases and J by 5 bases, with 5 bases of the junction left unmatched. Looked up from germline, CDR1 is SGDLS and CDR2 is YYNGEE. For the CDR3, the DNA is TGTGCCAGCAGCGTTACCACAGGGGGCAACAATGAGCAGTTCTTC. Translation: CASSVTTGGNNEQFF.